This TCR beta chain is drawn from a study of technical replicates of blood from a few donors. The repertoire was sequenced with immunoSEQ multiplex PCR; TCRdb's copy has only in-frame clones and lacks some. The sample lists some 10,000 clones, about 94% seen once, with 6% to 8.5% in the top ten. This CDR3 contains 14 residues. Trimming took off 3 bases at V and 0 bases at J, with 9 bases between the two ends. The germline V gene encodes CDR1 KGHSH and CDR2 LQKENI. The sample was PBMCs. The sequence came from a human donor in good health. The V call is TRBV18, the J call TRBJ2-7; D not resolved. CDR3 amino acids: CASSPNPVSYEQYF. In DNA, the CDR3 is TGTGCCAGCTCACCTAACCCGGTCTCCTACGAGCAGTACTTC.